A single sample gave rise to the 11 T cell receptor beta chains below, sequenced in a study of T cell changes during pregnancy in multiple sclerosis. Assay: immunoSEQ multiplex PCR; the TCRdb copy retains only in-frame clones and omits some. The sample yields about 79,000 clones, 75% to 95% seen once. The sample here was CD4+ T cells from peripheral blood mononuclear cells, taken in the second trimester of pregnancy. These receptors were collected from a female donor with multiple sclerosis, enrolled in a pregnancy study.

The CDR3 here is CASSPRLAGSDTQYF. CDR3 in DNA: TGTGCCAGCAGCCCGAGACTAGCGGGATCAGATACGCAGTATTTT. The V and J genes are TRBV7-8 and TRBJ2-3, with 11 positions matching TRBD2. CDR3 size: 15 residues. Germline values: CDR1 SGHVS, CDR2 FQNEAQ. V was clipped by 5 bases and J by 4 bases; unmatched bases: 5.

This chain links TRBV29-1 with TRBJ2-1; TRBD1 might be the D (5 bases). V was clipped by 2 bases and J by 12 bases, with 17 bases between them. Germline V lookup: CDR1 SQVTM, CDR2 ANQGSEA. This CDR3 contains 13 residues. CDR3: CSVERAGKTVQFF. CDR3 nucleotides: TGCAGCGTTGAAAGGGCAGGGAAGACAGTGCAGTTCTTC.

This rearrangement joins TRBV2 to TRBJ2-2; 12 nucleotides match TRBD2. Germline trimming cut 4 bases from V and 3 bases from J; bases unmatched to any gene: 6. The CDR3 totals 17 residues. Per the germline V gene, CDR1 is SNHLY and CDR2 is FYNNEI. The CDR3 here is CASSGTLAGGHTGELFF. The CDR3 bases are TGTGCCAGCAGTGGGACTCTAGCGGGGGGGCACACCGGGGAGCTGTTTTTT.

The CDR3 DNA reads TGTGCCAGCAGCTTAGTGGAGGGTGGAAGGCAGCCCCAGCATTTT. Residues: CASSLVEGGRQPQHF. The rearrangement joins TRBV7-2 to TRBJ1-5; D is ambiguous. Per the germline V gene, CDR1 is SGHTA and CDR2 is FQGNSA. The CDR3 loop spans 15 amino acids. The ends were cut back, 1 base at V and 7 bases at J, with 14 bases in the middle.

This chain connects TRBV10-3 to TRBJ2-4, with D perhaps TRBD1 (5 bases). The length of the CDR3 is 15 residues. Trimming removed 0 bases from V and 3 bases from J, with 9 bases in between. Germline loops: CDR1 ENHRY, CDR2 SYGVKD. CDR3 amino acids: CAISESMTDKNIQYF. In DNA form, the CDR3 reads TGTGCCATCAGTGAGTCGATGACAGACAAAAACATTCAGTACTTC.

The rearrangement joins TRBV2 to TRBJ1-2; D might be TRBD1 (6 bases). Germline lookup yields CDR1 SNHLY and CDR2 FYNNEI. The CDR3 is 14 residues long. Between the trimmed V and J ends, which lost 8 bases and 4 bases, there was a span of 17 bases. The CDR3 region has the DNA TGTGCCAGCCGATTGTCAACGGACAGCTATGGCTACACCTTC. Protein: CASRLSTDSYGYTF.

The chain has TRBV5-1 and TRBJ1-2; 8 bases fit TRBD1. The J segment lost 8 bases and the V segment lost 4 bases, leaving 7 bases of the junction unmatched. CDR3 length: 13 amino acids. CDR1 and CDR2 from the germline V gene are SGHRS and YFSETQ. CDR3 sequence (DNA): TGCGCCAGCAGCGCGGACAGGGTCGGCGGCTACACCTTC. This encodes CASSADRVGGYTF.

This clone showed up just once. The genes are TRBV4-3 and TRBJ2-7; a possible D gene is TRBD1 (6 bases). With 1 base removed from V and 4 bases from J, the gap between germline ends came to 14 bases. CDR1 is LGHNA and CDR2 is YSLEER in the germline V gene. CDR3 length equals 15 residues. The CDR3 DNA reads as TGCGCCAGCAGCCAAGGGTTGGGGGCAGAATACGAGCAGTACTTC. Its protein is CASSQGLGAEYEQYF.

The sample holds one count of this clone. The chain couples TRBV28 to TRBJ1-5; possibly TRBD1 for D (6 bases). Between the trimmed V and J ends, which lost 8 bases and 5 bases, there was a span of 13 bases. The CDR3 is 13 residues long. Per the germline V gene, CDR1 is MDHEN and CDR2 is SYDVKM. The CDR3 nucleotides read TGTGCCAGCTTTTCAGGGGTGGATCAGCCCCAGCATTTT. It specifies CASFSGVDQPQHF.

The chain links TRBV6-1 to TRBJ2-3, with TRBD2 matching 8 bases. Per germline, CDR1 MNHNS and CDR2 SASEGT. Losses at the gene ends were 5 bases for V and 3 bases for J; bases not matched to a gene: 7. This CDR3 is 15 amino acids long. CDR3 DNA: TGTGCCAGCAGTTTAAGCGGGAGCGGGACAGATACGCAGTATTTT. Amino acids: CASSLSGSGTDTQYF.

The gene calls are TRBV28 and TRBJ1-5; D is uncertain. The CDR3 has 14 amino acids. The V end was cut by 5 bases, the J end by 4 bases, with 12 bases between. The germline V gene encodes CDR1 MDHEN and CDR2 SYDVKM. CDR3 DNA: TGTGCCAGCAGTCCACCCCTAGCAAATCAGCCCCAGCATTTT. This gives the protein CASSPPLANQPQHF.